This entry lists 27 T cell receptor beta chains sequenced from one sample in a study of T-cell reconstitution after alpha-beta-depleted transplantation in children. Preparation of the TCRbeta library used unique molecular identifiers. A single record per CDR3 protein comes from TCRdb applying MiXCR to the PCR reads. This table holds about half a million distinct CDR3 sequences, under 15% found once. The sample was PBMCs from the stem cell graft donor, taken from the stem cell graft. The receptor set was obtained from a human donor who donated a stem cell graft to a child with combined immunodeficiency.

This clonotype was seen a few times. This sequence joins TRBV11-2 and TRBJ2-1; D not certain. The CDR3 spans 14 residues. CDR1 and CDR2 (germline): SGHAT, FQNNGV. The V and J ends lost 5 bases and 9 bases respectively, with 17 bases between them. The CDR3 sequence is CASSLGFWVGEQFF. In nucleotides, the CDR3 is TGTGCCAGCAGCCTCGGGTTCTGGGTAGGTGAGCAGTTCTTC.

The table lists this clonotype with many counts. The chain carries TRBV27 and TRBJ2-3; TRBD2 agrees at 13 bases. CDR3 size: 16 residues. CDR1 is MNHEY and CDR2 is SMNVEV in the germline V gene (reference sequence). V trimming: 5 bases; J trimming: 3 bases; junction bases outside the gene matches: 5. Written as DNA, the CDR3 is TGTGCCAGCAGTAAAACTAGCGGGGGGGCTACAGATACGCAGTATTTT. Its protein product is CASSKTSGGATDTQYF.

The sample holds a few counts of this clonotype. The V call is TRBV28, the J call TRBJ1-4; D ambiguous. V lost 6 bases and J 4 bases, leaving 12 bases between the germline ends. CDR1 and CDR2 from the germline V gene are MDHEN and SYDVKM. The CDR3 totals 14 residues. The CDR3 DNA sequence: TGTGCCAGCAGGGACCGCGGAGATAATGAAAAACTGTTTTTT. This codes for CASRDRGDNEKLFF.

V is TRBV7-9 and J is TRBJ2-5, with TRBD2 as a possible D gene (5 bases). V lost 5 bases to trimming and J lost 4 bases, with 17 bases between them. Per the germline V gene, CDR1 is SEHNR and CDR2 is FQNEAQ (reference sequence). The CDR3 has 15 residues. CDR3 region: CASSLSGGMGETQYF. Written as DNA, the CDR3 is TGTGCCAGCAGCCTCAGCGGTGGGATGGGAGAGACCCAGTACTTC. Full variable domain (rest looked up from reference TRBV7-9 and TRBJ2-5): DTGVSQNPRHKITKRGQNVTFRCDPISEHNRLYWYRQTLGQGPEFLTYFQNEAQLEKSRLLSDRFSAERPKGSFSTLEIQRTEQGDSAMYLCASSLSGGMGETQYFGPGTRLLVL.

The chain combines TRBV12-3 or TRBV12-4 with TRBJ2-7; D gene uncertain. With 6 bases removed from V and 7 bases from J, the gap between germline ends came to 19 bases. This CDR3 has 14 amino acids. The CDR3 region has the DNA TGTGCCAGCAGCCGCGGAACAGCCGCCCGAGAGCAGTACTTC. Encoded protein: CASSRGTAAREQYF.

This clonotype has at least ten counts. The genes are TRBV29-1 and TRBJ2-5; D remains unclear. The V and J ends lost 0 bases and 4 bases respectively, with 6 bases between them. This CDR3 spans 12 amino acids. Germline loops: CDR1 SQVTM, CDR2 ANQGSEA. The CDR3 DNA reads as TGCAGCGTTGAAGAGGCAGGAGAGACCCAGTACTTC. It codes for CSVEEAGETQYF.

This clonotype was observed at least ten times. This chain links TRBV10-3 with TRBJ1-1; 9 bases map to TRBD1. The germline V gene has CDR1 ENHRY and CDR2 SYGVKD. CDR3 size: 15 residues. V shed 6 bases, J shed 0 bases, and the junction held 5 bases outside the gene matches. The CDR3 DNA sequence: TGTGCCATCAGGGGGGACAGGGTAATGAACACTGAAGCTTTCTTT. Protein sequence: CAIRGDRVMNTEAFF.

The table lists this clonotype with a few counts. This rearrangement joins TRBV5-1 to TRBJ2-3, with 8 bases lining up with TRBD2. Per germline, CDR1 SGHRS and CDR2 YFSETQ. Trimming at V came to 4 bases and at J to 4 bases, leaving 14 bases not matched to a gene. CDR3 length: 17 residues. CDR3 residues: CASSPMTLTSAADTQYF. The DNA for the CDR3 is TGCGCCAGCAGCCCTATGACCCTGACTAGCGCCGCAGATACGCAGTATTTT. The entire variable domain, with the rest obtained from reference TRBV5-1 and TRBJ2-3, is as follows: KAGVTQTPRYLIKTRGQQVTLSCSPISGHRSVSWYQQTPGQGLQFLFEYFSETQRNKGNFPGRFSGRQFSNSRSEMNVSTLELGDSALYLCASSPMTLTSAADTQYFGPGTRLTVL.

CDR3: CASSKYRASPPYEQYF. The CDR3 DNA sequence: TGTGCCAGCAGCAAGTACCGGGCCTCACCGCCCTACGAGCAGTACTTC. The V and J genes are TRBV21-1 and TRBJ2-7; the DNA was not used to check the table's D call, TRBD2. TRBV21-1 constitutes a pseudogene. The CDR3 has 16 residues.

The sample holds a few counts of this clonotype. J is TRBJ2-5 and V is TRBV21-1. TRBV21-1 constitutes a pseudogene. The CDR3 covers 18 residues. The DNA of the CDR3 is TGTGCCAGCAGCAACCGATATTCCTTAGGACGGATTCAAGAGACCCAGTACTTC. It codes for CASSNRYSLGRIQETQYF.

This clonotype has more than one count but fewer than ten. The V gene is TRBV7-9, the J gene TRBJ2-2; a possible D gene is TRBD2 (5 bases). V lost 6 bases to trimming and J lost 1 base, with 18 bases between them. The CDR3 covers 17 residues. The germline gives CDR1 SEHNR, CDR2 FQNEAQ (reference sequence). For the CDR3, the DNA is TGTGCCAGCAGGGGCGTGGGTGCTAGCTTGAACACCGGGGAGCTGTTTTTT. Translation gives CASRGVGASLNTGELFF. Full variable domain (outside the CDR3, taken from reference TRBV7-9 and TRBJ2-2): DTGVSQNPRHKITKRGQNVTFRCDPISEHNRLYWYRQTLGQGPEFLTYFQNEAQLEKSRLLSDRFSAERPKGSFSTLEIQRTEQGDSAMYLCASRGVGASLNTGELFFGEGSRLTVL.

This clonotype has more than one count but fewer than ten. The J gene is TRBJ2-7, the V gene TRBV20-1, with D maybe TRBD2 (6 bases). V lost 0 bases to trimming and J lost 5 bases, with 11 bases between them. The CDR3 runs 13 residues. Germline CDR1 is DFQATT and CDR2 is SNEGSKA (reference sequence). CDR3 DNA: TGCAGTGCTAGAGAAGGAGGGGACCACGAGCAGTACTTC. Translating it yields CSAREGGDHEQYF.

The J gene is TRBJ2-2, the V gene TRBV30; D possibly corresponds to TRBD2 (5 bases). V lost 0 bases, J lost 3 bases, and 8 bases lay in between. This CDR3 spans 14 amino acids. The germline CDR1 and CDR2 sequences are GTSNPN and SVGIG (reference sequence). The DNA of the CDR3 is TGTGCCTGGAGTGTGACTACCTACACCGGGGAGCTGTTTTTT. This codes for CAWSVTTYTGELFF. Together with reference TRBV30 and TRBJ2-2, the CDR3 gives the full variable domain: SQTIHQWPATLVQPVGSPLSLECTVEGTSNPNLYWYRQAAGRGLQLLFYSVGIGQISSEVPQNLSASRPQDRQFILSSKKLLLSDSGFYLCAWSVTTYTGELFFGEGSRLTVL.

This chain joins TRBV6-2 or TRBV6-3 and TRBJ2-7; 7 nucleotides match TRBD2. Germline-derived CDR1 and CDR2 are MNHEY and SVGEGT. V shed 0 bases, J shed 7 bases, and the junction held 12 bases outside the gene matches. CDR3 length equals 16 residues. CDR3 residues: CASSYSSARESSEQYF. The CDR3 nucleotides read TGTGCCAGCAGTTACTCGTCTGCGCGGGAGTCCTCAGAGCAGTACTTC.

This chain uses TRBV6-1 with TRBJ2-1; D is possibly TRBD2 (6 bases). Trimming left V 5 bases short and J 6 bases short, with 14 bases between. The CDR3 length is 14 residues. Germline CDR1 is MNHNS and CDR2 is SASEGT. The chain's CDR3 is CASSPTSLFNEQFF. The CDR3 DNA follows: TGTGCCAGCAGTCCGACTAGTTTGTTCAATGAGCAGTTCTTC.

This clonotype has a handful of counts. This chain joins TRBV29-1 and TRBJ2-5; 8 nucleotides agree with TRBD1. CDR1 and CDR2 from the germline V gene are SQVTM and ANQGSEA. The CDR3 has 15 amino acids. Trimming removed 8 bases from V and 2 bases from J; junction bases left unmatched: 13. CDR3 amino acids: CSHPGWDRRQETQYF. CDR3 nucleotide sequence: TGCAGCCATCCGGGTTGGGACAGGAGGCAAGAGACCCAGTACTTC. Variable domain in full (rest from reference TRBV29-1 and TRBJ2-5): SAVISQKPSRDICQRGTSLTIQCQVDSQVTMMFWYRQQPGQSLTLIATANQGSEATYESGFVIDKFPISRPNLTFSTLTVSNMSPEDSSIYLCSHPGWDRRQETQYFGPGTRLLVL.

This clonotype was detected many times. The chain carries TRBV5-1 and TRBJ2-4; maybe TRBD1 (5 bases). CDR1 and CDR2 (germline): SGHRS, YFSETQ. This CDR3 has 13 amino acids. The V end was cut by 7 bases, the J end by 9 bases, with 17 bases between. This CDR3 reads CASHSGYQGIQYF. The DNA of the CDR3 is TGCGCCAGCCACTCAGGGTATCAGGGCATTCAGTACTTC.

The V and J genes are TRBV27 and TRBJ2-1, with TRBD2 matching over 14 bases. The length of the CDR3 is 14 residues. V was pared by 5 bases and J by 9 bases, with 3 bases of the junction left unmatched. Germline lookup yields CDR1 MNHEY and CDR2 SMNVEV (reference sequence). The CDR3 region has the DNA TGTGCCAGCAGTGGGACTAGCGGGGGAACTGAGCAGTTCTTC. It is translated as CASSGTSGGTEQFF.

The CDR3 loop is CASSQFGTGTFEQYF. The CDR3 nucleotides read TGTGCCAGCAGCCAATTCGGGACAGGGACCTTCGAGCAGTACTTC. The J gene is TRBJ2-7, the V gene TRBV4-2; 9 positions match TRBD1. J was trimmed by 6 bases and V by 2 bases; bases with no gene match: 8. The CDR3 contains 15 residues. The germline V gene encodes CDR1 LGHNA and CDR2 YNFKEQ.

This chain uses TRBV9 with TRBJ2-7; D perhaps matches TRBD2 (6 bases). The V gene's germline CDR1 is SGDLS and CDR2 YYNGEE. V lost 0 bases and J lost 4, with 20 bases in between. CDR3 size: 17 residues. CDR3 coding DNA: TGTGCCAGCAGCGTAGCTACGTCGGGGACGAGCGGGTACGAGCAGTACTTC. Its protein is CASSVATSGTSGYEQYF.

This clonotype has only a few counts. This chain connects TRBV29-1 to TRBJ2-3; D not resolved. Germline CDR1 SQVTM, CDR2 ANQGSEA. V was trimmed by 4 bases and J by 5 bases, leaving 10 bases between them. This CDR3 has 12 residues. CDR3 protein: CSVVTYGDTQYF. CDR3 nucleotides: TGCAGCGTTGTTACGTATGGAGATACGCAGTATTTT.

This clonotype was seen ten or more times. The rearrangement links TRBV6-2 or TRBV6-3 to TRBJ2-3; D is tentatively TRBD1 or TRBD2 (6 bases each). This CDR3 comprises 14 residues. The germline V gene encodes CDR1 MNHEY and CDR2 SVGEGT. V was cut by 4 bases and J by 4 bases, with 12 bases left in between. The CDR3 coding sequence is TGTGCCAGCAGTTCTAGCGAGGGGGCAGATACGCAGTATTTT. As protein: CASSSSEGADTQYF.

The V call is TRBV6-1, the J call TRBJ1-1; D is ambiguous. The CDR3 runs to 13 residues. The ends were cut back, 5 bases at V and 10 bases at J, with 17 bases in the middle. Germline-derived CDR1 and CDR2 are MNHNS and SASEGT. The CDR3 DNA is TGTGCCAGCAGTCCCGGACTCGGGTTCGTAGCTTTCTTT. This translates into CASSPGLGFVAFF.

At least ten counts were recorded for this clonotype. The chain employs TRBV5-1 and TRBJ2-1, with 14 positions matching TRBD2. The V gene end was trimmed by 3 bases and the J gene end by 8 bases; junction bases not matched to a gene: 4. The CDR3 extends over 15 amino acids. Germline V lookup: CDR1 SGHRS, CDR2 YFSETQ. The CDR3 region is CASSSGTSGSDEQFF. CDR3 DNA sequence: TGCGCCAGCAGCTCCGGGACTAGCGGGAGTGATGAGCAGTTCTTC.

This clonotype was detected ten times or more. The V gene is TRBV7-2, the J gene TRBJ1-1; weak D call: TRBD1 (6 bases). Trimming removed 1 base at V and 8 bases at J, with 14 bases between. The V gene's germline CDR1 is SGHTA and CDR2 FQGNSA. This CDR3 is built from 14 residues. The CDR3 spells CASSLGGGGAEAFF. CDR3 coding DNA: TGTGCCAGCAGCTTAGGGGGCGGGGGCGCGGAAGCTTTCTTT.

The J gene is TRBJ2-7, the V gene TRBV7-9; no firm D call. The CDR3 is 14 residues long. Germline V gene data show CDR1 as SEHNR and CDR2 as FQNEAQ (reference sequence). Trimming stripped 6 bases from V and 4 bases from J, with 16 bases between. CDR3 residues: CASSSPSLPYEQYF. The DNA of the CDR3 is TGTGCCAGCAGTAGCCCATCACTTCCTTACGAGCAGTACTTC. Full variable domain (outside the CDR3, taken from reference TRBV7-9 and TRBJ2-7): DTGVSQNPRHKITKRGQNVTFRCDPISEHNRLYWYRQTLGQGPEFLTYFQNEAQLEKSRLLSDRFSAERPKGSFSTLEIQRTEQGDSAMYLCASSSPSLPYEQYFGPGTRLTVT.

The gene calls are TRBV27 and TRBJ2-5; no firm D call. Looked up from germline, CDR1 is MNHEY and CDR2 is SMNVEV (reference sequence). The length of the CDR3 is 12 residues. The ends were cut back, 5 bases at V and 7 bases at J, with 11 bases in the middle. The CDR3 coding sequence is TGTGCCAGCAGTCCCGGATGGGGGACCCAGTACTTC. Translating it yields CASSPGWGTQYF.